This TCR beta chain was captured by sequencing in a study of CD8 T cells in Susac syndrome. Control patients had untreated stable or active relapsing-remitting multiple sclerosis by revised McDonald criteria. Random hexamers primed reverse transcription of 0.5 to 1 ug RNA. MiXCR, applied by TCRdb to the immunoSEQ multiplex PCR reads, yields one record per CDR3 protein. The table lists 250,000 or so distinct CDR3 sequences, 93% of them singletons, with 0.055% to 0.075% in the top ten. Trimming removed 8 bases from V and 0 bases from J, with 14 bases in between. This CDR3 region has 16 residues. Germline CDR1 and CDR2: MNHNS and SASEGT.

The sample taken for sequencing was CD4+ T cells from PBMCs. This receptor was obtained from a human donor with multiple sclerosis. The chain joins TRBV6-1 to TRBJ2-6, with D tentatively TRBD2 (6 bases). This chain's CDR3 is CASGRDLSSGANVLTF. CDR3 DNA sequence: TGTGCCAGCGGCCGGGACTTGAGCTCTGGGGCCAACGTCCTGACTTTC.